The present entry profiles one TCR beta chain with its context. Its antigen is unidentified. RNA, once extracted, was reverse transcribed into cDNA for use as the sequencing template. Libraries were prepared by immunoSEQ multiplex PCR; TCRdb keeps only in-frame clonotypes and omits some of them. This sample has 180,000 or so clones; 55% to 75% occur once, and the top ten carry 5.5% to 6%. This CDR3 is built from 13 residues. Germline-derived CDR1 and CDR2 are SQVTM and ANQGSEA. V was clipped by 6 bases and J by 5 bases; unmatched bases: 7. This specimen comes from a study of CD8+ T cells in alopecia areata. Study at large: Severity was scored as percentage of affected scalp area in treated patients. General study points: Patients shared TCRs less clearly than mice did, possibly owing to HLA. Higher clonality was seen in lesional scalp than in normal scalp, especially in alopecia totalis/universalis.

Treatment meaning: oral pan-JAK inhibitor, 5-10 mg twice daily. The rearrangement uses TRBV29-1 and TRBJ2-3, with 8 bases matching TRBD2. The source was CD4+ T cells sorted from blood, collected at week 24, from a patient treated with tofacitinib. The clonotype comes from a human donor with alopecia areata. The CDR3 DNA sequence: TGCAGCGTAGCGGGAGAGCAGGGAGATACGCAGTATTTT. The encoded protein is CSVAGEQGDTQYF.